The 2 T cell receptor beta chains reported below all come from one sample, sequenced in a study of cytomegalovirus exposure and HLA in healthy donors. PCR involved 60 Vbeta and 13 Jbeta primers. The repertoire was sequenced with immunoSEQ multiplex PCR; TCRdb's copy has only in-frame clones and lacks some. This sample has approximately 76,000 clones, with around 70% found just once. Input material: PBMCs. All receptors come from a woman aged 35 to 49 in good health and CMV-seropositive.

The genes are TRBV4-1 and TRBJ1-5; 9 bases map to TRBD1. The CDR3 consists of 15 residues. Trimming took 4 bases from V and 9 from J; bases not matched to a gene: 10. In germline, CDR1 is MGHRA, CDR2 YSYEKL. The CDR3 DNA reads as TGCGCCAGCAGCCTGCGGACAGGGGAGGATCGGCCCCAGCATTTT. Residues: CASSLRTGEDRPQHF.

The rearrangement joins TRBV6-5 to TRBJ2-7; 12 nucleotides agree with TRBD1. From germline, CDR1 is MNHEY and CDR2 SVGAGI. J lost 5 bases, V lost 8 bases, and 10 bases had no gene match. The CDR3 is made up of 15 amino acids. CDR3 protein: CASGKGQGANNEQYF. CDR3 sequence (DNA): TGTGCCAGCGGAAAGGGACAGGGGGCAAATAACGAGCAGTACTTC.